This T cell receptor (beta chain) comes out of a study of post-analysis software for immune sequencing data. cDNA libraries of TCR beta carried unique molecular identifiers. TCRdb redid the calling of the PCR reads with MiXCR, one entry per CDR3 protein. The table records fewer than 550,000 distinct CDR3 sequences, roughly 34% of them present only once. Notes on this clonotype: Its antigen is undetermined.

Overall study results and limits: Under the F measure, samples that were prepared in one batch clustered strongly together. Comparison of patients with controls showed about 5 TRBV segments more frequent in patients, TRBV5-6, TRBV5-1 and TRBV20-1 among them.

Per germline, CDR1 SGHRS and CDR2 YFSETQ. This CDR3 region has 16 residues. V lost 2 bases to trimming and J lost 8 bases; unmatched junction nucleotides: 10. The TCR sequence derives from a girl under 18 with multiple sclerosis. Sequencing input: blood. The chain uses TRBV5-1 and TRBJ1-4, with 9 positions matching TRBD1. The CDR3 nucleotides are TGCGCCAGCAGCTTACGGACCGGGACAGGGCAGGAAAAACTGTTTTTT. Its translation is CASSLRTGTGQEKLFF.